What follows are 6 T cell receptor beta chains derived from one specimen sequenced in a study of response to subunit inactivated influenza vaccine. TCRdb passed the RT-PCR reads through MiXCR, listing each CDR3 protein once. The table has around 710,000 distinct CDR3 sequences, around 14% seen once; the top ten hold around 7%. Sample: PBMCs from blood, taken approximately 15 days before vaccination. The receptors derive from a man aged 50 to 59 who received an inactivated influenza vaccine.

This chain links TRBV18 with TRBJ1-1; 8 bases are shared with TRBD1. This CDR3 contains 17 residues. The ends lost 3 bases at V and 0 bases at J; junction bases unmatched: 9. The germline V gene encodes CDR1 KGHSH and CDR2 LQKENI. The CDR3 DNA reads TGTGCCAGCTCACCTCGAATGACAGGGGCAATGAACACTGAAGCTTTCTTT. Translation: CASSPRMTGAMNTEAFF.

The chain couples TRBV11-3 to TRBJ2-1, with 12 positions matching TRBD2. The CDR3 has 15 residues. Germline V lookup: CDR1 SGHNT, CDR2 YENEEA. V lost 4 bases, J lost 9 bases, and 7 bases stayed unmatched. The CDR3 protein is CASSSTSGGSGEQFF. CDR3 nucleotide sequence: TGTGCCAGCAGCTCCACTAGCGGGGGGAGCGGTGAGCAGTTCTTC.

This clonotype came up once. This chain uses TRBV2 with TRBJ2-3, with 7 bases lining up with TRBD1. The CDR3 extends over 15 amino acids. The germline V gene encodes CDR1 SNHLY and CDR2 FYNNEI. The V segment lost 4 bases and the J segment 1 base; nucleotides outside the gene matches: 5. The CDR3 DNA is TGTGCCAGCAGTGGGTCCGGGACAGGCACAGATACGCAGTATTTT. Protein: CASSGSGTGTDTQYF. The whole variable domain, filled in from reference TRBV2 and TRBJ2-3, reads EPEVTQTPSHQVTQMGQEVILRCVPISNHLYFYWYRQILGQKVEFLVSFYNNEISEKSEIFDDQFSVERPDGSNFTLKIRSTKLEDSAMYFCASSGSGTGTDTQYFGPGTRLTVL.

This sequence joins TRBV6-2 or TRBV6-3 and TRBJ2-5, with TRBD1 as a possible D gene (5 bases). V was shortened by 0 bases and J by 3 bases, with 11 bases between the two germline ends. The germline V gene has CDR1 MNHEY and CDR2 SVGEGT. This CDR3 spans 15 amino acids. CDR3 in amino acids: CASSYSVDSKETQYF. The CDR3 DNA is TGTGCCAGCAGTTACTCGGTTGACAGCAAAGAGACCCAGTACTTC.

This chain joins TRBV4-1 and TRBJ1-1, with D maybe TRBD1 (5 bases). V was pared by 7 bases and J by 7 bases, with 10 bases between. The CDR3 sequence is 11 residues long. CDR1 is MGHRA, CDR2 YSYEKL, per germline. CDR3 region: CASKEDSEAFF. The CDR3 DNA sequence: TGCGCCAGCAAGGAAGACAGTGAAGCTTTCTTT.

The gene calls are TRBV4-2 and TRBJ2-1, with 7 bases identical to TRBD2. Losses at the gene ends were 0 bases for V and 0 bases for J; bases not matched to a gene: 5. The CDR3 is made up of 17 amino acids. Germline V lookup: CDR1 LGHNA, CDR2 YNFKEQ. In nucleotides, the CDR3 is TGTGCCAGCAGCCAAGAGGTTGGCGGGGGCTCCTACAATGAGCAGTTCTTC. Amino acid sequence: CASSQEVGGGSYNEQFF.